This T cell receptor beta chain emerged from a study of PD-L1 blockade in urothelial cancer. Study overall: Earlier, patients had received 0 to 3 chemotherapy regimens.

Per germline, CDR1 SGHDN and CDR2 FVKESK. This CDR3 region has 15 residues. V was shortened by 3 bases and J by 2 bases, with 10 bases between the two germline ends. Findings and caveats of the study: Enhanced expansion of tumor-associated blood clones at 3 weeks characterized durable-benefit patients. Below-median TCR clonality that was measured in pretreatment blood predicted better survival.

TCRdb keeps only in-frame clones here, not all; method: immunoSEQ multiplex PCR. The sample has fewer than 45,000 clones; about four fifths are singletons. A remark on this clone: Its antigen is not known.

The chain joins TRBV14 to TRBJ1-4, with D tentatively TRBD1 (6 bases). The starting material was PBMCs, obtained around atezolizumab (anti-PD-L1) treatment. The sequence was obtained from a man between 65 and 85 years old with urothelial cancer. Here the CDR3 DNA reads TGTGCCAGCAGCCACCGGACAGTCACTAATGAAAAACTGTTTTTT. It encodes CASSHRTVTNEKLFF. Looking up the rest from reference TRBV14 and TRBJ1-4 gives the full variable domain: EAGVTQFPSHSVIEKGQTVTLRCDPISGHDNLYWYRRVMGKEIKFLLHFVKESKQDESGMPNNRFLAERTGGTYSTLKVQPAELEDSGVYFCASSHRTVTNEKLFFGSGTQLSVL.